This TCR beta chain was retrieved from a study of T cell changes during pregnancy in multiple sclerosis. Germline assignment: CDR1 SGHAT and CDR2 FQNNGV. J gave up 2 bases and V 1 base, and 9 bases lay outside the gene matches. The CDR3 sequence is 17 residues long. Here immunoSEQ multiplex PCR was the method, and the copy in TCRdb shows in-frame clones only, minus some. This repertoire shows some 40,000 clones, 94% found once; its top ten account for 0.3% to 0.45%. The input for sequencing was CD4+ T cells from peripheral blood mononuclear cells, taken in the second trimester of pregnancy. The chain joins TRBV11-2 to TRBJ2-5; 8 nucleotides agree with TRBD2. The sequence came from a female donor with multiple sclerosis, enrolled in a pregnancy study. The CDR3 sequence: CASSLVGAGAAQETQYF. CDR3 bases: TGTGCCAGCAGCTTAGTCGGAGCGGGGGCCGCTCAAGAGACCCAGTACTTC.